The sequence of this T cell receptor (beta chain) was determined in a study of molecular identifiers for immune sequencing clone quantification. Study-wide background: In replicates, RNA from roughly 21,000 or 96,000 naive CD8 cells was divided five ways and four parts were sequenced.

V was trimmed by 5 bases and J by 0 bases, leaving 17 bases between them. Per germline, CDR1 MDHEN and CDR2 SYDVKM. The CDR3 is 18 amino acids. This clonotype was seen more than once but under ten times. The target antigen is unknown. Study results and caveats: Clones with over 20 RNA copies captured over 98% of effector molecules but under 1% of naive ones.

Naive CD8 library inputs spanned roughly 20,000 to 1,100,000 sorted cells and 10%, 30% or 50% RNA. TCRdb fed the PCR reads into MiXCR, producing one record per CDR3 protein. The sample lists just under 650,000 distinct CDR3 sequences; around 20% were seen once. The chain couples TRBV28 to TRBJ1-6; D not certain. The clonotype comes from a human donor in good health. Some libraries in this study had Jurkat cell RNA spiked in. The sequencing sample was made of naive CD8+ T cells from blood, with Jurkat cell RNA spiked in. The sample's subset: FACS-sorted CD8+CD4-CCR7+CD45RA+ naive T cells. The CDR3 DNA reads TGTGCCAGCAGTCCCCGGACCGTATCGAGCTCCTATAATTCACCCCTCCACTTT. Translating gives CASSPRTVSSSYNSPLHF.